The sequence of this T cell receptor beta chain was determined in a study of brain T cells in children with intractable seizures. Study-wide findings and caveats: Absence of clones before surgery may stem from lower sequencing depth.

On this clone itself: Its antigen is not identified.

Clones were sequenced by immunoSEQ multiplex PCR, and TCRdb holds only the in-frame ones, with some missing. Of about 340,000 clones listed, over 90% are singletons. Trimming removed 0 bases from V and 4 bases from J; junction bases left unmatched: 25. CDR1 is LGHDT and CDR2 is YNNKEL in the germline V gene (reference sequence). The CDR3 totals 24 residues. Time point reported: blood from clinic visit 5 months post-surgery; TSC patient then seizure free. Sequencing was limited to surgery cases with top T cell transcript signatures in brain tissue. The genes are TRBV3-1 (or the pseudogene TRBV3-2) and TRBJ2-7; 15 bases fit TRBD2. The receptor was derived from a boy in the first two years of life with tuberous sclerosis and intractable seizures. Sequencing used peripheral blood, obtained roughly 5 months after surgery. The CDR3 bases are TGTGCCAGCAGCCAAGATCCGCTATTGCTTCGAGGACTAGCGGGGGGGCCGGAAGGATACGAGCAGTACTTC. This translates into CASSQDPLLLRGLAGGPEGYEQYF.